This T cell receptor beta chain was found in a study of response to subunit inactivated influenza vaccine. Study-wide results and limits: Seasonal influenza vaccination, on each occasion, was suggested by the authors to recruit few new T cells.

Germline values: CDR1 LNHDA, CDR2 SQIVND (reference sequence). The CDR3 has 15 residues. V was pared by 6 bases and J by 4 bases, with 11 bases of the junction left unmatched. About this clonotype itself: The antigen is unknown.

Using its own MiXCR run on the RT-PCR reads, TCRdb lists one record per CDR3 protein. This table has some 300,000 distinct CDR3 sequences, 20% to 25% appearing once. The chain uses TRBV19 and TRBJ1-1; 7 nucleotides line up with TRBD1. The receptor's source is a man aged 45 to 70 who received an inactivated influenza vaccine. The sequenced sample was PBMCs from blood, obtained less than 22 months after vaccination. The CDR3 loop is CASSHPSQGSTEAFF. CDR3 DNA sequence: TGTGCCAGTAGCCATCCATCACAGGGGAGCACTGAAGCTTTCTTT.